This T cell receptor (beta chain) was captured in a study of cytomegalovirus exposure and HLA in healthy donors. On the study more broadly: A prior study identified approximately 120 million unique TCR beta sequences from about 180 million T cells. Whole-study results and caveats: V- and J-gene trimming of TCR beta was linked (in a later analysis) to a missense DCLRE1C variant. Later on, an analysis found that several of the most significant clusters appeared to be linked to common viral pathogens, which included parvovirus B19. Reports credit the classifier with highly specific, highly sensitive diagnosis of cytomegalovirus status.

As to this clone: Its specificity is not known.

Amplification used 60 Vbeta primers and 13 Jbeta primers. The data were produced by immunoSEQ multiplex PCR, yet TCRdb's version contains in-frame clones alone and is incomplete. The sample shows roughly 140,000 clones, about three fifths of them seen only once. The sample comprised PBMCs. The TCR sequence derives from a woman aged 25 to 39 in good health and CMV-seropositive.

In nucleotides, the CDR3 is TGTGCCAGCAGCTCTCAGGGGTACACTGAAGCTTTCTTT. It translates to CASSSQGYTEAFF. V and J are TRBV7-8 and TRBJ1-1; tentative D call: TRBD1 (6 bases). CDR3 length: 13 residues. V dropped 4 bases and J dropped 3 bases, with 9 bases sitting between them. CDR1 SGHVS and CDR2 FQNEAQ come from the germline V gene.